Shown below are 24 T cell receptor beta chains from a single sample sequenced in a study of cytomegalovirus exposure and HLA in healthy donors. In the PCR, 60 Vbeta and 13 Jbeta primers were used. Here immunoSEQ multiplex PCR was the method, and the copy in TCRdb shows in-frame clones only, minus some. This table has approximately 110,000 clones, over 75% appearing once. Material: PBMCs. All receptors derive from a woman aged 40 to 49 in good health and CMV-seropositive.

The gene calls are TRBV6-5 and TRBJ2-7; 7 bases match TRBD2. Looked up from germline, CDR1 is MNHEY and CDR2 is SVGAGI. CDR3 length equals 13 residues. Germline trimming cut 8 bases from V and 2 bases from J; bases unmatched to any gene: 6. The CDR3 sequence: CASGAGTTYEQYF. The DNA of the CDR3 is TGTGCCAGCGGCGCCGGGACTACCTACGAGCAGTACTTC.

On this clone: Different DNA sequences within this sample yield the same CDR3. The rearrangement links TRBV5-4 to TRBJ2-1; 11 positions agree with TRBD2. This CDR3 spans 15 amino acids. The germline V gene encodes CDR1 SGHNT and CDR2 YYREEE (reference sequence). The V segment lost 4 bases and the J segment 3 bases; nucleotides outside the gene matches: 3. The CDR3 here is CASSTGTSGYNEQFF. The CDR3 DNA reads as TGTGCCAGCAGCACCGGGACTAGCGGCTACAATGAGCAGTTCTTC.

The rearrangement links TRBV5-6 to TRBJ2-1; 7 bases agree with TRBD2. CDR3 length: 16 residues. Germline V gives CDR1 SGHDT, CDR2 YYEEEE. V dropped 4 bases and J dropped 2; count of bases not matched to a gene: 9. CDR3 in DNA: TGTGCCAGCAGCCCCGGACTAGGGTCCCCCTACAATGAGCAGTTCTTC. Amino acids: CASSPGLGSPYNEQFF.

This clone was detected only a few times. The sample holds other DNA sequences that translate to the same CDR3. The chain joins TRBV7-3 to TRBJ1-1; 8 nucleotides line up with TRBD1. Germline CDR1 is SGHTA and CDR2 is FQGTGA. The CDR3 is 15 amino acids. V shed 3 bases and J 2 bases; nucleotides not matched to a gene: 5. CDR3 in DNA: TGTGCCAGCAGCTTGCAGGGGGCCCGAAACACTGAAGCTTTCTTT. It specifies CASSLQGARNTEAFF.

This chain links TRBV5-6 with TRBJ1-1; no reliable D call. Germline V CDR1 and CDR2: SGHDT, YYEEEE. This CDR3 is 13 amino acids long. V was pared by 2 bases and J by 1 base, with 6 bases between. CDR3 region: CASSFSENTEAFF. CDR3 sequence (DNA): TGTGCCAGCAGCTTCTCAGAGAACACTGAAGCTTTCTTT.

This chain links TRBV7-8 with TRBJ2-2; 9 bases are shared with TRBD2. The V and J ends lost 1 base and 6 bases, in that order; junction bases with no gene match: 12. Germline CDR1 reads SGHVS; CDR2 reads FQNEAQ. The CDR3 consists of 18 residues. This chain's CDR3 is CASSLGRRREGHSGELFF. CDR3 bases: TGTGCCAGCAGCTTAGGCCGGCGGCGGGAGGGCCACTCCGGGGAGCTGTTTTTT.

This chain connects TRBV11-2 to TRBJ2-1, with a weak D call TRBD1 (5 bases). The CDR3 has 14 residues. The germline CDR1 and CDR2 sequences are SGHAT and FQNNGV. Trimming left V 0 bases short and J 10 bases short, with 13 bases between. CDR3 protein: CASSLDRRVWEQFF. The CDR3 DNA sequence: TGTGCCAGCAGCTTAGATCGCAGGGTTTGGGAGCAGTTCTTC. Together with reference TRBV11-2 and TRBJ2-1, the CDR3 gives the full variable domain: EAGVAQSPRYKIIEKRQSVAFWCNPISGHATLYWYQQILGQGPKLLIQFQNNGVVDDSQLPKDRFSAERLKGVDSTLKIQPAKLEDSAVYLCASSLDRRVWEQFFGPGTRLTVL.

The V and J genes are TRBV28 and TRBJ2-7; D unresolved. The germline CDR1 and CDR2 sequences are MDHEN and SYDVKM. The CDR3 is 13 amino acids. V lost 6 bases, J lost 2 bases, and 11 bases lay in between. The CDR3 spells CASSWAGTYEQYF. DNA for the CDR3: TGTGCCAGCAGCTGGGCAGGAACCTACGAGCAGTACTTC.

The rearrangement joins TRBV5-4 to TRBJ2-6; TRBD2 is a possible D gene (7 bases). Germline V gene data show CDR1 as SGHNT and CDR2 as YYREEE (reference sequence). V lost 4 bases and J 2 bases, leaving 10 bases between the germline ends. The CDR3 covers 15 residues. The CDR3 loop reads CASSTGGAGANVLTF. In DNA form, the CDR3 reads TGTGCCAGCAGCACGGGGGGCGCTGGGGCCAACGTCCTGACTTTC.

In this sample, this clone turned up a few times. This chain's CDR3 is CASEVPKTEAFF. For the CDR3, the DNA is TGTGCCAGCGAGGTTCCGAAAACTGAAGCTTTCTTT. The chain carries TRBV6-1 and TRBJ1-1; D ambiguous. Germline-derived CDR1 and CDR2 are MNHNS and SASEGT. This CDR3 is built from 12 residues. Trimming took 8 bases from V and 5 from J, leaving 12 bases between them.

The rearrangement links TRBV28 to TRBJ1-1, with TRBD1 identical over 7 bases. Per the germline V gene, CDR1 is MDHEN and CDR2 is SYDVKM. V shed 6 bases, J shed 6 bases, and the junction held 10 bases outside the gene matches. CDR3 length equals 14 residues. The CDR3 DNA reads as TGTGCCAGCAGCCTTAGACAGGGTTTTGCTGAAGCTTTCTTT. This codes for CASSLRQGFAEAFF.

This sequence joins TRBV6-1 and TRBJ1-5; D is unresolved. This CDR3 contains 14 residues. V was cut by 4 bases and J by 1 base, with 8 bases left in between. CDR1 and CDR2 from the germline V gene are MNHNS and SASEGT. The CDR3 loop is CASSGHRSNQPQHF. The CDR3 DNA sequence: TGTGCCAGCAGTGGCCACAGAAGCAATCAGCCCCAGCATTTT.

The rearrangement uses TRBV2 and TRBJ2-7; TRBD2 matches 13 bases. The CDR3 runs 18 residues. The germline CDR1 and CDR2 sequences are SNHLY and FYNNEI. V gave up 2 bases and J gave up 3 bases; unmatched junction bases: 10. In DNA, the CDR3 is TGTGCCAGCAGTGAACTCAACTTGGGACTAGCGGGAAACTACGAGCAGTACTTC. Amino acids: CASSELNLGLAGNYEQYF.

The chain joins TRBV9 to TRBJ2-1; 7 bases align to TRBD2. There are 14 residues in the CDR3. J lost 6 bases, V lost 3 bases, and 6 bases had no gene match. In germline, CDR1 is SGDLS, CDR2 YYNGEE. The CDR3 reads CASSGSAGLNEQFF. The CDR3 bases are TGTGCCAGCAGCGGGTCAGCGGGACTCAATGAGCAGTTCTTC.

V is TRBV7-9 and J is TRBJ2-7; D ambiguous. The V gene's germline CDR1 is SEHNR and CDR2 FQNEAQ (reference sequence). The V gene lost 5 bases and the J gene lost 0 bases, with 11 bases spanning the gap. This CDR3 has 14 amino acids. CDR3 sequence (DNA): TGTGCCAGCAGCCCTAATGGGCTCTCCTACGAGCAGTACTTC. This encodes CASSPNGLSYEQYF. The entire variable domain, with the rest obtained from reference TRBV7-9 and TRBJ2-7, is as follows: DTGVSQNPRHKITKRGQNVTFRCDPISEHNRLYWYRQTLGQGPEFLTYFQNEAQLEKSRLLSDRFSAERPKGSFSTLEIQRTEQGDSAMYLCASSPNGLSYEQYFGPGTRLTVT.

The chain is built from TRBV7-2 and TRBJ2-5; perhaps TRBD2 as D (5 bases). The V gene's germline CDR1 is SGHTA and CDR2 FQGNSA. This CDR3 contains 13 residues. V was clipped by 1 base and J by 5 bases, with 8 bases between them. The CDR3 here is CASSLGRRETQYF. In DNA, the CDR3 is TGTGCCAGCAGCTTAGGGAGGCGGGAGACCCAGTACTTC.

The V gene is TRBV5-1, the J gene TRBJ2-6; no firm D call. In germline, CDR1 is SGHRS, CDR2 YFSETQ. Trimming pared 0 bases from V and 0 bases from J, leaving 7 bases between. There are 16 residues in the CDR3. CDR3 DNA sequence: TGCGCCAGCAGCTTGGAGAGTCTCTCTGGGGCCAACGTCCTGACTTTC. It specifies CASSLESLSGANVLTF. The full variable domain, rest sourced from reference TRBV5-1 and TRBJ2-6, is KAGVTQTPRYLIKTRGQQVTLSCSPISGHRSVSWYQQTPGQGLQFLFEYFSETQRNKGNFPGRFSGRQFSNSRSEMNVSTLELGDSALYLCASSLESLSGANVLTFGAGSRLTVL.

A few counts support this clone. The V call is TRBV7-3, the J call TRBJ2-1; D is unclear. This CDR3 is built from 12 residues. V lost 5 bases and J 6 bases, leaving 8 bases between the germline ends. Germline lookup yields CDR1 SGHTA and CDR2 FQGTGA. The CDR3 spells CASSPGSNEQFF. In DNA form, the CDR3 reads TGTGCCAGCAGCCCGGGTTCCAATGAGCAGTTCTTC.

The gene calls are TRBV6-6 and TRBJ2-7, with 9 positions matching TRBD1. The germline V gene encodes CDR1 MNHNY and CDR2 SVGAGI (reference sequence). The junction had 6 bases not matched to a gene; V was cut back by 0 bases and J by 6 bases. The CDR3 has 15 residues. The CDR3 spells CASSYSGTGSSEQYF. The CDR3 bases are TGTGCCAGCAGTTACTCCGGGACAGGGAGCTCCGAGCAGTACTTC.

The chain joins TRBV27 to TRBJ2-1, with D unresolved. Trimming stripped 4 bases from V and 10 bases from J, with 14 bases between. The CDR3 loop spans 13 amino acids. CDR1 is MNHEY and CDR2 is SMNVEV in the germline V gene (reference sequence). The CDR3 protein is CASSSLNRGEQFF. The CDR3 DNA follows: TGTGCCAGCAGTTCCCTTAACCGCGGAGAGCAGTTCTTC.

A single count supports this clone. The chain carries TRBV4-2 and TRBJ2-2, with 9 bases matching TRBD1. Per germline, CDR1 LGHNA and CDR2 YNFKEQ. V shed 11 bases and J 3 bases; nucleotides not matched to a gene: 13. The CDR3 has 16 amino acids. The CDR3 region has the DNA TGTGCCGCAGCTGAAAGGGACAGGGCGGACACCGGGGAGCTGTTTTTT. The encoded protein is CAAAERDRADTGELFF.

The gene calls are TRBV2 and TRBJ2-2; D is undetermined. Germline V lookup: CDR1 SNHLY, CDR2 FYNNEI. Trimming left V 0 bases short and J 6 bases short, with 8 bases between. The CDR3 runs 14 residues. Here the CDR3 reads CASSEAELPGELFF. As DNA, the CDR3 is TGTGCCAGCAGTGAAGCGGAGCTTCCCGGGGAGCTGTTTTTT.

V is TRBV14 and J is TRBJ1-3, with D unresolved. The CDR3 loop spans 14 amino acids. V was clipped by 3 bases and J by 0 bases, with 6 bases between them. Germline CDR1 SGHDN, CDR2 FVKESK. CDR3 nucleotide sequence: TGTGCCAGCAGCCACCGTAACTCTGGAAACACCATATATTTT. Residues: CASSHRNSGNTIYF.

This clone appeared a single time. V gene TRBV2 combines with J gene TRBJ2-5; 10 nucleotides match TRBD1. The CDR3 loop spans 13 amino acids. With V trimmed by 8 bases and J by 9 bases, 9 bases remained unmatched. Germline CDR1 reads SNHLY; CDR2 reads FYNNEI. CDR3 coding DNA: TGTGCCAGCGACGACAGGGGGCTGGAGGCCCAGTACTTC. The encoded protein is CASDDRGLEAQYF.